This T cell receptor (beta chain) was captured in a study of control samples from healthy donors and cancer patients. Looked up from germline, CDR1 is MNHNS and CDR2 is SASEGT. The CDR3 consists of 16 residues. The V end was cut by 4 bases, the J end by 1 base, with 16 bases between. The data were produced by immunoSEQ multiplex PCR, yet TCRdb's version contains in-frame clones alone and is incomplete. The sample shows about 410,000 clones, approximately 90% of them seen only once. The source of this sequence is a man aged 40-55 years with head and neck cancer. The sample taken for sequencing was PBMCs. V and J are TRBV6-1 and TRBJ1-2, with D uncertain. The CDR3 coding sequence is TGTGCCAGCAGTGCGGGATTATCGTTTCTTAACTATGGCTACACCTTC. Its translation: CASSAGLSFLNYGYTF.